Listed below are T cell receptor delta chains from one sample, sequenced in a study of human gamma delta and Vdelta1 T cells. With CATT, TCRdb re-called clones from the PCR reads. In the table there are about 6,500 delta-chain clones, approximately 40% of which are singletons. These receptors' antigens are unknown. Sequenced input: Vdelta1 gamma-delta T cells from blood grown in culture (DOT cells). The receptors were gathered from a human donor in good health. Each CDR3 is given with its conserved first and last residue. A D gene is named only where the DNA matches it firmly. Size is omitted from some rows. Given values are once, few, many or a class for expanded clones.

abundance: -
v_gene: TRDV1
j_gene: TRDJ1
d_gene: TRDD3
CDR3aa: CALGERFPRTGGLYTDKLIF
CDR3nt: TGTGCTCTTGGGGAACGCTTCCCTAGGACTGGGGGACTGTACACCGATAAACTCATCTTT

abundance: -
v_gene: TRDV1
j_gene: TRDJ1
d_gene: -
CDR3aa: CALGLRLLPTGLDKLIF
CDR3nt: TGTGCTCTTGGGCTTCGGCTCCTCCCGACTGGTCTCGATAAACTCATCTTT

abundance: -
v_gene: TRDV1
j_gene: TRDJ1
d_gene: TRDD3
CDR3aa: CALGDPPRGSTGGEYTDKLIF
CDR3nt: TGTGCTCTTGGGGATCCTCCTAGAGGGAGTACTGGGGGAGAGTACACCGATAAACTCATCTTT

abundance: -
v_gene: TRDV1
j_gene: TRDJ1
d_gene: -
CDR3aa: CALGGLPTLTFLLGDGVTNTDKLIF
CDR3nt: TGTGCTCTTGGGGGACTTCCTACCTTAACCTTCCTACTGGGGGATGGGGTAACGAACACCGATAAACTCATCTTT

abundance: -
v_gene: TRDV1
j_gene: TRDJ1
d_gene: -
CDR3aa: CALGELPLISGRTDKLIF
CDR3nt: TGTGCTCTTGGGGAACTCCCTCTCATCTCTGGGAGGACCGATAAACTCATCTTT

abundance: -
v_gene: TRDV1
j_gene: TRDJ1
d_gene: -
CDR3aa: CALGELGFVAPTDKLIF
CDR3nt: TGTGCTCTTGGGGAACTGGGTTTTGTCGCTCCCACCGATAAACTCATCTTT

abundance: -
v_gene: TRDV1
j_gene: TRDJ1
d_gene: TRDD3
CDR3aa: CALGPPWGRGIRKLSYTDKLIF
CDR3nt: TGTGCTCTTGGGCCCCCTTGGGGACGGGGGATACGAAAACTATCGTACACCGATAAACTCATCTTT

abundance: -
v_gene: TRDV1
j_gene: TRDJ1
d_gene: TRDD3
CDR3aa: CALGEVSVEVLRVLGDLYTDKLIF
CDR3nt: TGTGCTCTTGGGGAAGTCTCGGTGGAAGTCCTCCGAGTACTGGGGGATCTCTATACCGATAAACTCATCTTT

abundance: -
v_gene: TRDV1
j_gene: TRDJ1
d_gene: TRDD3
CDR3aa: CALGENLPLLGDTRTDKLIF
CDR3nt: TGTGCTCTTGGGGAAAACCTTCCCCTACTGGGGGATACCCGCACCGATAAACTCATCTTT

abundance: few
v_gene: TRDV1
j_gene: TRDJ1
d_gene: TRDD2
CDR3aa: CALGDSFLQGRTGDLGNTDKLIF
CDR3nt: TGTGCTCTTGGGGATTCCTTCCTACAAGGCCGTACTGGGGATTTAGGCAACACCGATAAACTCATCTTT

abundance: -
v_gene: TRDV1
j_gene: TRDJ1
d_gene: TRDD3
CDR3aa: CALGEYCFGLRDWGLYTDKLIF
CDR3nt: TGTGCTCTTGGGGAATATTGCTTTGGGTTGCGTGACTGGGGATTGTACACCGATAAACTCATCTTT

abundance: large
v_gene: TRDV1
j_gene: TRDJ1
d_gene: TRDD3
CDR3aa: CALGELVYSVVPVLGACTDKLIF
CDR3nt: TGTGCTCTTGGGGAACTGGTTTACTCTGTGGTCCCGGTACTGGGGGCTTGCACCGATAAACTCATCTTT

abundance: few
v_gene: TRDV1
j_gene: TRDJ1
d_gene: -
CDR3aa: CALGVIFPSALPQYTDKLIF
CDR3nt: TGTGCTCTTGGGGTGATCTTCCCATCGGCCTTACCCCAATACACCGATAAACTCATCTTT

abundance: few
v_gene: TRDV1
j_gene: TRDJ1
d_gene: TRDD3
CDR3aa: CALGESLLPYRGITSPNKLIF
CDR3nt: TGTGCTCTTGGGGAAAGCCTCCTACCCTATCGGGGGATAACTAGCCCGAATAAACTCATCTTT

abundance: -
v_gene: TRAV29/DV5
j_gene: TRDJ1
d_gene: TRDD3
CDR3aa: CAASFPLTRNPYWGKYTDKLIF
CDR3nt: TGTGCAGCAAGCTTCCCTTTGACCCGAAATCCGTACTGGGGGAAGTACACCGATAAACTCATCTTT

abundance: -
v_gene: TRDV1
j_gene: TRDJ1
d_gene: -
CDR3aa: CALGEEKMFHLPLIF
CDR3nt: TGTGCTCTTGGGGAAGAGAAAATGTTCCATCTGCCACTCATCTTT

abundance: medium-sized
v_gene: TRDV1
j_gene: TRDJ1
d_gene: TRDD3
CDR3aa: CALGEPTFLLAGGYSISDKLIF
CDR3nt: TGTGCTCTTGGGGAACCTACTTTCCTACTTGCTGGGGGATACTCTATATCCGATAAACTCATCTTT

abundance: few
v_gene: TRDV1
j_gene: TRDJ1
d_gene: -
CDR3aa: CALGESYKLIF
CDR3nt: TGTGCTCTTGGGGAATCTTATAAACTCATCTTT